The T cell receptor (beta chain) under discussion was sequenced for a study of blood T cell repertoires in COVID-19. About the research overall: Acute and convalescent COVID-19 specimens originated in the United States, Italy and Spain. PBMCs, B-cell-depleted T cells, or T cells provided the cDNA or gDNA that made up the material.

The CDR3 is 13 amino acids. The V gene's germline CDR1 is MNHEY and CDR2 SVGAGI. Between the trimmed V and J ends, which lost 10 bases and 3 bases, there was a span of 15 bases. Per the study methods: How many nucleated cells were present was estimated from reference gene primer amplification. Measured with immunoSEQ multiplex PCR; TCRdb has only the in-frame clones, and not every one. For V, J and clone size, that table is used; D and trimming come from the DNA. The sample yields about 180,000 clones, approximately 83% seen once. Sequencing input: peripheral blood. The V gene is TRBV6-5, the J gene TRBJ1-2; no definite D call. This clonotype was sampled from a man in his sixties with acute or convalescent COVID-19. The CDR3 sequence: CATTLGSYYGYTF. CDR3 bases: TGTGCCACCACCCTGGGGAGTTACTATGGCTACACCTTC.